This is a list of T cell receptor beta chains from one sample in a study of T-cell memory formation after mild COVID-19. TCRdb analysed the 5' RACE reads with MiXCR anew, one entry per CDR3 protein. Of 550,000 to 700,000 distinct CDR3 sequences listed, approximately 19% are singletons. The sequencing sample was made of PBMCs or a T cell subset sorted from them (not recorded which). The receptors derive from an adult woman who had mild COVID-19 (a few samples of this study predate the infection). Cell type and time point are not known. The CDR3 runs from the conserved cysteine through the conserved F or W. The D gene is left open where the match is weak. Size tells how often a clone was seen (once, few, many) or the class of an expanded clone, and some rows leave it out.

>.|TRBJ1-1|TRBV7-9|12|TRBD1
CASSHGTGEAFF
TGTGCCAGCAGCCACGGGACAGGTGAAGCTTTCTTT
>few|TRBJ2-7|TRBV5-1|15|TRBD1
CASSRQGTDSYEQYF
TGCGCCAGCAGTCGGCAGGGGACAGACTCCTACGAGCAGTACTTC
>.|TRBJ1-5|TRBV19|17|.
CATSTAPGDHSNQPQHF
TGTGCCACCTCTACGGCCCCGGGAGACCATAGCAATCAGCCCCAGCATTTT
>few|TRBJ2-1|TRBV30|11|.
CAWTSLDEQFF
TGTGCCTGGACTAGTCTGGATGAGCAGTTCTTC
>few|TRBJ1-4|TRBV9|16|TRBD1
CASSVTGSLSNEKLFF
TGTGCCAGCAGCGTGACAGGGTCTCTTTCTAATGAAAAACTGTTTTTT
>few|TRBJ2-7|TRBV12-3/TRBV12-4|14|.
CASSSPGLGYEQYF
TGTGCCAGCAGTTCTCCGGGACTGGGCTACGAGCAGTACTTC
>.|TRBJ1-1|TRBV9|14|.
CASSPRKEDTEAFF
TGTGCCAGCAGCCCCCGGAAGGAGGATACTGAAGCTTTCTTT
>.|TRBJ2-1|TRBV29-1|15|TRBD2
CSVEGTSGNYNEQFF
TGCAGCGTTGAAGGGACTAGCGGCAACTACAATGAGCAGTTCTTC
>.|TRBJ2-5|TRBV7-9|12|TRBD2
CAGEGLEETQYF
TGTGCCGGGGAGGGCCTAGAAGAGACCCAGTACTTC
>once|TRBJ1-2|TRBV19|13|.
CASSWEGRNGYTF
TGTGCCAGTAGTTGGGAGGGGAGGAATGGCTACACCTTC
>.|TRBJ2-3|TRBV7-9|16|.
CASSLAAGGPTDTQYF
TGTGCCAGCAGCTTAGCGGCAGGGGGGCCCACAGATACGCAGTATTTT
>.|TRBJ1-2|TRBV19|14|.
CASAMGPYPYGYTF
TGTGCCAGCGCAATGGGCCCTTATCCGTATGGCTACACCTTC
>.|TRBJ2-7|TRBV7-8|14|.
CASSLARGGYEQYF
TGTGCCAGCAGCTTAGCCAGGGGCGGCTACGAGCAGTACTTC
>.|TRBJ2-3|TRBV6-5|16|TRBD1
CASSRNYGQAADTQYF
TGTGCCAGCAGTAGGAACTACGGACAGGCTGCAGATACGCAGTATTTT
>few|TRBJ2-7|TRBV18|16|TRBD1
CASSPLNTGASYEQYF
TGTGCCAGCTCACCCCTTAACACAGGGGCCTCCTACGAGCAGTACTTC
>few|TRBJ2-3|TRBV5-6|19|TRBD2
CASSSPRSSGGAFEDTQYF
TGTGCCAGCAGCTCCCCAAGAAGTAGCGGGGGGGCCTTTGAAGATACGCAGTATTTT
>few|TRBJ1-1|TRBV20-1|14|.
CSALKHPGATEAFF
TGCAGTGCCTTAAAACATCCAGGGGCCACTGAAGCTTTCTTT
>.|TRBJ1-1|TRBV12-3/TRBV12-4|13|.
CASSSERQSEAFF
TGTGCCAGCAGTTCCGAACGACAGTCTGAAGCTTTCTTT
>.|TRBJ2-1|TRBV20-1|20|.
CSAREGPPDSPPLPYNEQFF
TGCAGTGCTAGAGAGGGTCCCCCGGACAGTCCCCCACTCCCCTACAATGAGCAGTTCTTC
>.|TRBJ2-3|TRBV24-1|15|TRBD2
CATSDYGSGADTQYF
TGTGCCACCAGTGATTATGGTAGCGGGGCAGATACGCAGTATTTT
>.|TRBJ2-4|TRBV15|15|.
CATSRDQGAKNIQYF
TGTGCCACCAGCAGAGATCAGGGGGCCAAAAACATTCAGTACTTC
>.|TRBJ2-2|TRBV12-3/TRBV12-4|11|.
CASPAGGELFF
TGTGCCAGCCCTGCTGGGGGGGAGCTGTTTTTT
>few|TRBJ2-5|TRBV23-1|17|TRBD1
CASSPTPGTGGLRTQYF
TGCGCCAGCAGTCCAACCCCGGGGACAGGGGGCTTACGGACCCAGTACTTC
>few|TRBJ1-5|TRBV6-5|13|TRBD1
CASSSGGRQPQHF
TGTGCCAGCAGTTCAGGGGGCCGTCAGCCCCAGCATTTT
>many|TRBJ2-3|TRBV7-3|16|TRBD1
CASSWTGTVGTDTQYF
TGTGCCAGCAGCTGGACCGGGACAGTAGGGACCGATACGCAGTATTTT
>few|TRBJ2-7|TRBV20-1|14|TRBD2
CSARDSSGTFEQYF
TGCAGTGCTAGAGATTCTAGCGGGACGTTCGAGCAGTACTTC
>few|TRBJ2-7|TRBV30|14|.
CAWSPVGISYEQYF
TGTGCCTGGAGTCCCGTTGGCATCTCCTACGAGCAGTACTTC
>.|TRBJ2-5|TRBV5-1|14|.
CASSTKDREETQYF
TGCGCCAGCAGCACTAAGGACAGAGAAGAGACCCAGTACTTC
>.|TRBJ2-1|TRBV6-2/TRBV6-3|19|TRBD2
CASSYLAGGPWGSYNEQFF
TGTGCCAGCAGTTATTTAGCGGGAGGCCCCTGGGGGTCCTACAATGAGCAGTTCTTC
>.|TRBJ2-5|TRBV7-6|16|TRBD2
CASSFWTTGGRETQYF
TGTGCCAGCAGCTTCTGGACCACGGGGGGTCGAGAGACCCAGTACTTC
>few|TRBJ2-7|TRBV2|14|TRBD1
CASRSGQGDYEQYF
TGTGCCAGCAGATCGGGACAGGGGGATTACGAGCAGTACTTC
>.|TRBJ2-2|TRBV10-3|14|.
CAISESGEAGELFF
TGTGCCATCAGTGAGTCGGGGGAAGCCGGGGAGCTGTTTTTT
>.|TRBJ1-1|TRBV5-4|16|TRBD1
CASSFLPGQGRTEAFF
TGTGCCAGCAGCTTTTTGCCGGGACAGGGCCGCACTGAAGCTTTCTTT
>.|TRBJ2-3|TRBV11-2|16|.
CAISELRSYSTDTQYF
TGTGCCATCTCCGAGCTTAGATCCTATAGCACAGATACGCAGTATTTT
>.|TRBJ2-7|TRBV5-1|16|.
CASSLGWTTSSYEQYF
TGCGCCAGCAGCTTGGGTTGGACAACTAGCTCCTACGAGCAGTACTTC
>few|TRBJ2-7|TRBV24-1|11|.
CATSRGNEQYF
TGTGCCACCAGCCGGGGTAACGAGCAGTACTTC
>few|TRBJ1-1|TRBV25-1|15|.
CASSEIREVNTEAFF
TGTGCCAGCAGTGAGATCAGGGAGGTGAACACTGAAGCTTTCTTT
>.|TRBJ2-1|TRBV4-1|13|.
CASSHGPRHEQFF
TGCGCCAGCAGCCACGGACCACGTCATGAGCAGTTCTTC
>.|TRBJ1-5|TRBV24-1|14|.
CATSEGRVRQPQHF
TGTGCCACCAGTGAGGGGAGGGTAAGGCAGCCCCAGCATTTT
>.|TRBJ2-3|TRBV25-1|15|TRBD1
CASSLGDRAQDTQYF
TGTGCCAGCAGTCTGGGGGACAGGGCACAAGATACGCAGTATTTT
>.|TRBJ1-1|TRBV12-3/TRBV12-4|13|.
CASRIQGNTEAFF
TGTGCCAGCAGGATACAGGGGAACACTGAAGCTTTCTTT
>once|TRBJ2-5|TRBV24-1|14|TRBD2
CATAPGGALETQYF
TGTGCCACCGCCCCGGGGGGGGCCCTTGAGACCCAGTACTTC
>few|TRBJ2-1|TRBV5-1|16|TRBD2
CASSRGLAGDNNEQFF
TGCGCCAGCAGCCGCGGACTAGCGGGGGATAACAATGAGCAGTTCTTC
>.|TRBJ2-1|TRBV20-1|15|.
CSATILAFSYNEQFF
TGCAGTGCTACCATTCTAGCGTTTTCCTACAATGAGCAGTTCTTC
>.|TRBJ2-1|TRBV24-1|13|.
CATSDFSWVEQFF
TGTGCCACCAGTGATTTCTCGTGGGTTGAGCAGTTCTTC
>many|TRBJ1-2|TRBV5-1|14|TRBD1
CASSVQGDNYGYTF
TGCGCCAGCAGCGTACAGGGGGACAACTATGGCTACACCTTC
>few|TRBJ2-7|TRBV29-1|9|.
CSSSGPTAF
TGCAGCTCCTCAGGGCCTACAGCCTTC
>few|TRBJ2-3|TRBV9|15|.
CASSVSPGSTDTQYF
TGTGCCAGCAGCGTATCTCCCGGAAGCACAGATACGCAGTATTTT
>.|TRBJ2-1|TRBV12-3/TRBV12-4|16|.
CASSFPAGGSYNEQFF
TGTGCCAGCAGTTTCCCCGCGGGTGGATCCTACAATGAGCAGTTCTTC
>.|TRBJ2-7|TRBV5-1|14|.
CASSLTVTVPEQYF
TGCGCCAGCAGCTTAACCGTTACAGTTCCCGAGCAGTACTTC
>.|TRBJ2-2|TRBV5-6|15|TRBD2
CASSFSGGGTGELFF
TGTGCCAGCAGCTTCTCCGGGGGGGGCACCGGGGAGCTGTTTTTT